A single T cell receptor (beta chain) is shown here with its context. In the authors' workflow: Amplification of reference gene primers was used by the study to estimate nucleated cell counts. TCRdb keeps only in-frame clones here, not all; method: immunoSEQ multiplex PCR. V, J and clone size derive from that table, while D and trimming were established from the DNA sequence. Here the sample spans more than 95,000 clones, roughly 82% being singletons. This sample was included in a study of blood T cell repertoires in COVID-19. On the study more broadly: Whether acute or convalescent, the COVID-19 samples came from the United States, Italy and Spain.

Unmatched junction bases numbered 17, after V lost 5 bases and J lost 8 bases. CDR3 length: 17 residues. Germline V gene data show CDR1 as SEHNR and CDR2 as FQNEAQ (reference sequence). This clonotype was sampled from a man in his 60s with acute or convalescent COVID-19. Sequencing used peripheral blood. The chain combines TRBV7-9 with TRBJ1-2; 10 nucleotides match TRBD1. As DNA, the CDR3 is TGTGCCAGCAGCCCTTGGGTGACAGGGGGCGCCCCGGGAGGCTACACCTTC. Amino acids: CASSPWVTGGAPGGYTF.